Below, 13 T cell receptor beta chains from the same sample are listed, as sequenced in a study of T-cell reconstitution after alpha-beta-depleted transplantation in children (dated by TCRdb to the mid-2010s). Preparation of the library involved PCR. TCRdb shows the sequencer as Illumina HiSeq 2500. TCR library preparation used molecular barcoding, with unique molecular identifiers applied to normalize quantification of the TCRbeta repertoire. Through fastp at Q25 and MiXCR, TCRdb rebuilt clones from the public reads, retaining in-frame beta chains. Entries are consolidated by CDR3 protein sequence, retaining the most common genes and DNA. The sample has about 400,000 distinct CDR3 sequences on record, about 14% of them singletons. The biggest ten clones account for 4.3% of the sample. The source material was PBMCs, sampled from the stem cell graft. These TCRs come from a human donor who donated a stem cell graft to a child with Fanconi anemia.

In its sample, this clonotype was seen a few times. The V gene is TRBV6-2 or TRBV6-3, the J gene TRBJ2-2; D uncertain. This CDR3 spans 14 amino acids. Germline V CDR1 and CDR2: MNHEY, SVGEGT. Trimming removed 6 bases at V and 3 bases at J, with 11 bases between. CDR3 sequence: CASRPFSDTGELFF. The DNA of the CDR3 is TGTGCCAGCAGGCCTTTTTCGGACACCGGGGAGCTGTTTTTT.

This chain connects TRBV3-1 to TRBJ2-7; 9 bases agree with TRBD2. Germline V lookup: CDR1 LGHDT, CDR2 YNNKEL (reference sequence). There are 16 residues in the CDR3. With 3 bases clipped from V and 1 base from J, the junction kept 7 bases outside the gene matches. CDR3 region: CASSQGTTSGSYEQYF. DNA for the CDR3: TGTGCCAGCAGCCAGGGGACGACTAGCGGTTCCTACGAGCAGTACTTC.

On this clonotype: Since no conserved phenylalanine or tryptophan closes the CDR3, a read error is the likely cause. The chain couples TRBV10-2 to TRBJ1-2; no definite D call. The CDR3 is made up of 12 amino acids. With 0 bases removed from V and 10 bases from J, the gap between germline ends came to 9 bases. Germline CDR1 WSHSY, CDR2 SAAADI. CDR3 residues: CASSESAIHYTS. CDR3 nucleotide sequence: TGCGCCAGCAGTGAGTCGGCCATTCACTACACCTCC.

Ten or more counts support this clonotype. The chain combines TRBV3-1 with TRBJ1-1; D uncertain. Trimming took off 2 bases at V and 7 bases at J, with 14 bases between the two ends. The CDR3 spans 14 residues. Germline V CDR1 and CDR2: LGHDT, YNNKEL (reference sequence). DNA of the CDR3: TGTGCCAGCAGCCAATTTGTCTTTGTGGGTGAAGCTTTCTTT. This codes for CASSQFVFVGEAFF.

This CDR3 reads CASRTSTDTQYF. For the CDR3, the DNA is TGTGCCAGCAGGACGAGCACAGATACGCAGTATTTT. The chain employs TRBV28 and TRBJ2-3; the D is unclear. Between the trimmed V and J ends, which lost 6 bases and 0 bases, there was a span of 4 bases. CDR3 length: 12 amino acids. Germline CDR1 reads MDHEN; CDR2 reads SYDVKM.

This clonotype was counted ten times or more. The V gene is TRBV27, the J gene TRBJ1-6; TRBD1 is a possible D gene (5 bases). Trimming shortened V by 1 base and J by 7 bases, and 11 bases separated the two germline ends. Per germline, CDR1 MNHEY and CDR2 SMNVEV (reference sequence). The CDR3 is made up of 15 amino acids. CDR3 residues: CASSLLGVRNSPLHF. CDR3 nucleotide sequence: TGTGCCAGCAGTTTATTAGGGGTTAGAAATTCACCCCTCCACTTT.

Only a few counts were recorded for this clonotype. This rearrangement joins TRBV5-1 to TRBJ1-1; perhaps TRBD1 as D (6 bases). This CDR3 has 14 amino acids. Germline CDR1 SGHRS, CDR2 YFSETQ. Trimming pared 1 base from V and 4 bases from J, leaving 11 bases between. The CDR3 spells CASSLQGPGTEAFF. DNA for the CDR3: TGCGCCAGCAGCTTGCAGGGGCCGGGCACTGAAGCTTTCTTT. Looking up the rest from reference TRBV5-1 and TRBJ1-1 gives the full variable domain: KAGVTQTPRYLIKTRGQQVTLSCSPISGHRSVSWYQQTPGQGLQFLFEYFSETQRNKGNFPGRFSGRQFSNSRSEMNVSTLELGDSALYLCASSLQGPGTEAFFGQGTRLTVV.

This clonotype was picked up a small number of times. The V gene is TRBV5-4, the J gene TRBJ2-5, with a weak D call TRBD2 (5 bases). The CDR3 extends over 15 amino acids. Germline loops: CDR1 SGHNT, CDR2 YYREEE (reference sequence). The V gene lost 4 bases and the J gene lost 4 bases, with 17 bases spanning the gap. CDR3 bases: TGTGCCAGCAGCGCCGCCGTACAAGGAGGAGAGACCCAGTACTTC. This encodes CASSAAVQGGETQYF.

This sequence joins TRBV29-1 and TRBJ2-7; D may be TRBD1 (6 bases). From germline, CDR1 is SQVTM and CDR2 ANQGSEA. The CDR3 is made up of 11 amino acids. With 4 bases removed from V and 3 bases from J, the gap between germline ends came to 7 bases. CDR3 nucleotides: TGCAGCGTTGGGACAGTCTACGAGCAGTACTTC. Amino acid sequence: CSVGTVYEQYF.

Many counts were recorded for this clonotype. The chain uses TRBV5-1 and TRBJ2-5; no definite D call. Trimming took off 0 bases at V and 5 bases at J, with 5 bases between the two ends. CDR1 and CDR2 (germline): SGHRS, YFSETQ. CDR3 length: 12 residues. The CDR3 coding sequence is TGCGCCAGCAGCTTGGATGGGGAGACCCAGTACTTC. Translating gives CASSLDGETQYF.

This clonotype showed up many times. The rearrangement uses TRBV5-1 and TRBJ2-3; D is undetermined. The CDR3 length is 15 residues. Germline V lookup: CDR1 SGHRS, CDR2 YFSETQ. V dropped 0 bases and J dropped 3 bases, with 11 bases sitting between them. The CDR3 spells CASSLGGYSTDTQYF. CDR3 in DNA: TGCGCCAGCAGCTTGGGAGGTTATAGTACAGATACGCAGTATTTT.

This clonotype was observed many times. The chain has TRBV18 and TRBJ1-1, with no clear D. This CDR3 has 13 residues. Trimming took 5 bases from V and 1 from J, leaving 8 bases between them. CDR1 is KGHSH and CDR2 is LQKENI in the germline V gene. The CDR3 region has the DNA TGTGCCAGCTCAGCGTCCCAGAACACTGAAGCTTTCTTT. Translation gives CASSASQNTEAFF.

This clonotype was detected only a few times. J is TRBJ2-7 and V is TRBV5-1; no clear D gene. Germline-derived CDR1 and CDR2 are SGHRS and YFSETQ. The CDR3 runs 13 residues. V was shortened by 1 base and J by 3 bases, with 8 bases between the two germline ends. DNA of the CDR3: TGCGCCAGCAGCTTGATGGGTGACTACGAGCAGTACTTC. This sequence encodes CASSLMGDYEQYF.